Each of the 15 T cell receptor beta chains below was sequenced from the same sample in a study of blood T cell repertoires in COVID-19. Clones were sequenced by immunoSEQ multiplex PCR, and TCRdb holds only the in-frame ones, with some missing. The data hold approximately 200,000 clones, with roughly four fifths observed a single time. Sequencing was performed on peripheral blood. These receptors were obtained from an elderly woman with COVID-19, enrolled during active disease.

This rearrangement joins TRBV3-1 (or the pseudogene TRBV3-2) to TRBJ1-1; a possible D gene is TRBD1 (6 bases). V lost 3 bases, J lost 3 bases, and 11 bases lay in between. The CDR3 loop spans 14 amino acids. Per germline, CDR1 LGHDT and CDR2 YNNKEL (reference sequence). The CDR3 DNA reads TGTGCCAGCAGCCAGACGACAGGCCACACTGAAGCTTTCTTT. It translates to CASSQTTGHTEAFF.

The rearrangement uses TRBV14 and TRBJ1-6; weak D call: TRBD1 (5 bases). The germline V and J ends were trimmed by 3 bases and 7 bases, with 7 bases remaining between them. The germline V gene has CDR1 SGHDN and CDR2 FVKESK. The CDR3 has 13 residues. The CDR3 protein is CASSHGGNSPLHF. The CDR3, as DNA: TGTGCCAGCAGCCACGGGGGGAATTCACCCCTCCACTTT.

CDR3 sequence (DNA): TGTGCCAGCAGTCCAGGGGGCATGGGAGAGACCCAGTACTTC. This codes for CASSPGGMGETQYF. The chain recombines TRBV7-3 with TRBJ2-5; 8 bases are shared with TRBD1. With 6 bases clipped from V and 4 bases from J, the junction kept 7 bases outside the gene matches. Per germline, CDR1 SGHTA and CDR2 FQGTGA. The CDR3 is 14 residues long.

This clone was counted a few times. This chain uses TRBV2 with TRBJ2-3; TRBD1 is a possible D gene (5 bases). The V gene's germline CDR1 is SNHLY and CDR2 FYNNEI. The CDR3 runs to 19 residues. V shed 6 bases and J shed 3 bases, with 28 bases lying between them. CDR3 in amino acids: CASSTPESGFIGVTDTQYF. The CDR3 DNA is TGTGCCAGCAGCACTCCGGAGTCGGGCTTTATAGGGGTTACAGATACGCAGTATTTT.

This clone was counted once. DNA of the CDR3: TGTGCCAGCAGGGTTGGGGCAAACAATGAGCAGTTCTTC. It is translated as CASRVGANNEQFF. The rearrangement uses TRBV12-3 or TRBV12-4 and TRBJ2-1; D might be TRBD1 (5 bases). This CDR3 has 13 amino acids. V lost 6 bases, J lost 5 bases, and 11 bases lay in between.

J is TRBJ2-2 and V is TRBV24-1; TRBD1 matches at 9 bases. The junction had 18 bases not matched to a gene; V was cut back by 12 bases and J by 5 bases. In germline, CDR1 is KGHDR, CDR2 SFDVKD. The length of the CDR3 is 17 residues. The CDR3 region has the DNA TGTGCCTGCCCCCCAGGACAGGGGCCCCAATTGACCGGGGAGCTGTTTTTT. It codes for CACPPGQGPQLTGELFF.

The CDR3 protein is CASSQEWPLTDTQYF. In DNA form, the CDR3 reads TGCGCCAGCAGCCAAGAATGGCCTCTCACAGATACGCAGTATTTT. The chain carries TRBV4-1 and TRBJ2-3; D is unresolved. The CDR3 extends over 15 amino acids. CDR1 and CDR2 (germline): MGHRA, YSYEKL. Trimming removed 0 bases at V and 2 bases at J, with 9 bases between.

The genes are TRBV2 and TRBJ1-5; TRBD1 might be the D (6 bases). Trimming stripped 3 bases from V and 8 bases from J, with 8 bases between. This CDR3 spans 12 amino acids. CDR1 is SNHLY and CDR2 is FYNNEI in the germline V gene. CDR3 in DNA: TGTGCCAGCAGTGACAGGGGAGAGCCCCAGCATTTT. Amino acids: CASSDRGEPQHF.

J is TRBJ1-5 and V is TRBV6-5, with 9 nucleotides matching TRBD1. J gave up 2 bases and V 6 bases, and 5 bases lay outside the gene matches. Germline assignment: CDR1 MNHEY and CDR2 SVGAGI. CDR3 length: 15 amino acids. For the CDR3, the DNA is TGTGCCAGCAGATTACAGGGGGCTGGCAATCAGCCCCAGCATTTT. Protein sequence: CASRLQGAGNQPQHF.

As DNA, the CDR3 is TGTGCCAGCAGCGTAGGGGTCTGGCAGGTAGGCACCGGGGAGCTGTTTTTT. It translates to CASSVGVWQVGTGELFF. This chain joins TRBV9 and TRBJ2-2; D gene ambiguous. Germline V gene lookup returns CDR1 SGDLS and CDR2 YYNGEE. This CDR3 is 17 amino acids long. Trimming left V 0 bases short and J 4 bases short, with 16 bases between.

This clone was detected a few times. The rearrangement joins TRBV2 to TRBJ1-5, with 8 nucleotides matching TRBD1. This CDR3 is built from 13 residues. V lost 8 bases and J lost 7; bases outside the gene matches: 7. CDR1 is SNHLY, CDR2 FYNNEI, per germline. The CDR3 DNA follows: TGTGCCAGCGTCCAGGGGGCCCGACAGCCCCAGCATTTT. Protein product: CASVQGARQPQHF.

This clone was recorded once. The rearrangement links TRBV5-6 to TRBJ2-5; D may be TRBD2 (5 bases). The ends were cut back, 2 bases at V and 1 base at J, with 15 bases in the middle. The CDR3 spans 16 residues. Germline CDR1 and CDR2: SGHDT and YYEEEE. CDR3 loop: CASSFLAGPTQETQYF. CDR3 sequence (DNA): TGTGCCAGCAGCTTCCTTGCGGGCCCTACCCAAGAGACCCAGTACTTC. Together with reference TRBV5-6 and TRBJ2-5, the CDR3 gives the full variable domain: DAGVTQSPTHLIKTRGQQVTLRCSPKSGHDTVSWYQQALGQGPQFIFQYYEEEERQRGNFPDRFSGHQFPNYSSELNVNALLLGDSALYLCASSFLAGPTQETQYFGPGTRLLVL.

The chain uses TRBV3-1 (or the pseudogene TRBV3-2) and TRBJ1-3; D unclear. Per germline, CDR1 LGHDT and CDR2 YNNKEL (reference sequence). Trimming removed 2 bases from V and 1 base from J, with 3 bases in between. The CDR3 has 13 residues. The chain's CDR3 is CASSQQSGNTIYF. As DNA, the CDR3 is TGTGCCAGCAGCCAACAGTCTGGAAACACCATATATTTT.

V gene TRBV27 combines with J gene TRBJ2-2; the D is unclear. V shed 5 bases and J shed 0 bases, with 19 bases lying between them. The V gene's germline CDR1 is MNHEY and CDR2 SMNVEV (reference sequence). This CDR3 region has 18 residues. The CDR3 DNA reads as TGTGCCAGCAGTCCTACCAGGCCGGCCCCGACGAACACCGGGGAGCTGTTTTTT. Translation gives CASSPTRPAPTNTGELFF.

The V call is TRBV29-1, the J call TRBJ1-1; a possible D gene is TRBD1 (5 bases). Germline loops: CDR1 SQVTM, CDR2 ANQGSEA. V lost 6 bases to trimming and J lost 2 bases, with 22 bases between them. This CDR3 comprises 16 residues. For the CDR3, the DNA is TGCAGCGTGGGACCGTCCATGTGGGGACTTAACACTGAAGCTTTCTTT. Protein product: CSVGPSMWGLNTEAFF.